The 17 T cell receptor beta chains listed next were all sequenced from one sample in a study of T cell responses to AZD1222 COVID-19 vaccine. The table came from immunoSEQ multiplex PCR; TCRdb's copy has only in-frame clones and leaves some out. The sample shows approximately 70,000 clones, approximately 90% of them seen only once. The starting material was peripheral blood, obtained 28 days after the second dose of the MenACWY control vaccine. Receptors were obtained from an adult who received the MenACWY meningococcal vaccine as a control.

The chain links TRBV27 to TRBJ2-7; tentatively, D is TRBD1 (5 bases). Germline V lookup: CDR1 MNHEY, CDR2 SMNVEV (reference sequence). Trimming pared 5 bases from V and 1 base from J, leaving 15 bases between. This CDR3 is built from 15 residues. CDR3 sequence: CASSPDRGHSYEQYF. The CDR3, as DNA: TGTGCCAGCAGTCCCGACAGAGGTCATTCCTACGAGCAGTACTTC.

V usage is TRBV28 and J usage is TRBJ1-4, with TRBD1 identical over 7 bases. This CDR3 spans 14 amino acids. The junction had 11 bases not matched to a gene; V was cut back by 10 bases and J by 6 bases. CDR1 and CDR2 (germline): MDHEN, SYDVKM. The CDR3 bases are TGTGCCACCACACAGGGGTCGACGTATGAAAAACTGTTTTTT. Amino acid sequence: CATTQGSTYEKLFF.

A single count supports this clone. The chain couples TRBV19 to TRBJ1-6; perhaps TRBD1 as D (5 bases). The CDR3 is 15 residues long. Germline CDR1 and CDR2: LNHDA and SQIVND (reference sequence). The V end was cut by 4 bases, the J end by 10 bases, with 17 bases between. DNA for the CDR3: TGTGCCAGTAGTACCTTGGGAGACAGTGCCTCACCCCTCCACTTT. The encoded protein is CASSTLGDSASPLHF.

This chain connects TRBV7-2 to TRBJ1-6, with D tentatively TRBD1 (5 bases). The CDR3 runs 14 residues. Trimming took 2 bases from V and 9 from J, leaving 11 bases between them. The V gene's germline CDR1 is SGHTA and CDR2 FQGNSA. For the CDR3, the DNA is TGTGCCAGCAGCTTAAGGACACCATCTTCACCCCTCCACTTT. It is translated as CASSLRTPSSPLHF.

The V call is TRBV5-1, the J call TRBJ2-3, with 11 bases aligning to TRBD1. J was trimmed by 3 bases and V by 4 bases; bases with no gene match: 7. In germline, CDR1 is SGHRS, CDR2 YFSETQ. This CDR3 spans 16 amino acids. The CDR3 protein is CASSPDRGQGTDTQYF. CDR3 nucleotides: TGCGCCAGCAGCCCGGACAGGGGGCAGGGAACAGATACGCAGTATTTT.

The chain couples TRBV7-8 to TRBJ1-6; D is unresolved. Trimming removed 2 bases from V and 5 bases from J, with 4 bases in between. The CDR3 spans 13 residues. CDR1 is SGHVS and CDR2 is FQNEAQ in the germline V gene. The CDR3 DNA reads as TGTGCCAGCAGCTTATCGGATAATTCACCCCTCCACTTT. Encoded protein: CASSLSDNSPLHF.

V is TRBV6-1 and J is TRBJ2-1; 15 bases map to TRBD2. The CDR3 contains 19 residues. Germline CDR1 MNHNS, CDR2 SASEGT. Trimming at V came to 4 bases and at J to 0 bases, leaving 7 bases not matched to a gene. The CDR3 protein is CASSGTSGGVLSSYNEQFF. CDR3 coding DNA: TGTGCCAGCAGTGGGACTAGCGGGGGGGTATTAAGCTCCTACAATGAGCAGTTCTTC.

V and J are TRBV4-2 and TRBJ2-1; 13 bases map to TRBD2. Germline lookup yields CDR1 LGHNA and CDR2 YNFKEQ. The junction had 3 bases not matched to a gene; V was cut back by 4 bases and J by 3 bases. The CDR3 sequence is 16 residues long. The CDR3 loop reads CASSPRTSGGYNEQFF. The CDR3 DNA is TGTGCCAGCAGCCCACGGACTAGCGGGGGCTACAATGAGCAGTTCTTC.

This chain connects TRBV30 to TRBJ1-2, with D perhaps TRBD1 (5 bases). Germline lookup yields CDR1 GTSNPN and CDR2 SVGIG (reference sequence). This CDR3 has 11 residues. The chain's CDR3 is CAWGTNYGYTF. The CDR3 DNA reads TGTGCATGGGGGACCAACTATGGCTACACCTTC.

V usage is TRBV6-6 and J usage is TRBJ1-6; D is possibly TRBD1 (5 bases). V was pared by 3 bases and J by 7 bases, with 10 bases between. There are 14 residues in the CDR3. The germline V gene has CDR1 MNHNY and CDR2 SVGAGI (reference sequence). In DNA form, the CDR3 reads TGTGCCAGCAGTTATAACCCAGGGAATTCACCCCTCCACTTT. Its translation is CASSYNPGNSPLHF.

The chain is built from TRBV6-5 and TRBJ1-5; tentative D call: TRBD1 (5 bases). Germline CDR1 and CDR2: MNHEY and SVGAGI. The CDR3 runs to 13 residues. Trimming cost V 7 bases and J 3 bases, with 10 bases left between them. The CDR3 loop reads CASTLTVNQPQHF. Here the CDR3 DNA reads TGTGCCAGCACCCTGACAGTCAATCAGCCCCAGCATTTT.

The chain uses TRBV6-5 and TRBJ1-1; 7 nucleotides line up with TRBD1. V was pared by 5 bases and J by 11 bases, with 8 bases of the junction left unmatched. This CDR3 has 12 residues. Per germline, CDR1 MNHEY and CDR2 SVGAGI. The CDR3 is CASSPDRARAFF. The CDR3 DNA is TGTGCCAGCAGTCCAGACAGGGCACGGGCTTTCTTT.

The rearrangement uses TRBV9 and TRBJ2-7; 10 bases are shared with TRBD2. This CDR3 has 18 residues. V gave up 4 bases and J gave up 4 bases; unmatched junction bases: 17. Germline CDR1 and CDR2: SGDLS and YYNGEE. CDR3 coding DNA: TGTGCCAGCAGCCCGAGGAGCGGGGGGGCCCAGGGGTGGTACGAGCAGTACTTC. This encodes CASSPRSGGAQGWYEQYF. The entire variable domain, with the rest obtained from reference TRBV9 and TRBJ2-7, is as follows: DSGVTQTPKHLITATGQRVTLRCSPRSGDLSVYWYQQSLDQGLQFLIQYYNGEERAKGNILERFSAQQFPDLHSELNLSSLELGDSALYFCASSPRSGGAQGWYEQYFGPGTRLTVT.

The gene calls are TRBV4-1 and TRBJ2-7; TRBD1 matches 9 bases. Trimming cost V 0 bases and J 5 bases; bases outside gene matches: 8. The length of the CDR3 is 16 residues. Germline-derived CDR1 and CDR2 are MGHRA and YSYEKL. The CDR3, as DNA: TGCGCCAGCAGCCAAGAGCCGGGACAGGGATCCCACGAGCAGTACTTC. This sequence encodes CASSQEPGQGSHEQYF.

This clone was counted a single time. The genes are TRBV30 and TRBJ1-1; 10 nucleotides align to TRBD1. The germline V gene has CDR1 GTSNPN and CDR2 SVGIG (reference sequence). With 2 bases clipped from V and 2 bases from J, the junction kept 5 bases outside the gene matches. There are 15 residues in the CDR3. In nucleotides, the CDR3 is TGTGCCTGGAGTCACCGGGACAGGGGAAACACTGAAGCTTTCTTT. Residues: CAWSHRDRGNTEAFF.

This clone was observed a single time. J is TRBJ1-5 and V is TRBV6-2 or TRBV6-3; D remains unclear. The V gene's germline CDR1 is MNHEY and CDR2 SVGEGT. V was pared by 6 bases and J by 0 bases, with 15 bases between. The CDR3 extends over 16 amino acids. The DNA of the CDR3 is TGTGCCAGCAGCCCTTGGTATGTTGGTAGCAATCAGCCCCAGCATTTT. Translating gives CASSPWYVGSNQPQHF.

This chain links TRBV19 with TRBJ1-1, with D possibly being TRBD1 (5 bases). This CDR3 has 16 residues. Trimming left V 7 bases short and J 3 bases short, with 21 bases between. Germline assignment: CDR1 LNHDA and CDR2 SQIVND (reference sequence). The CDR3 region is CASIPLSPGGDTEAFF. CDR3 nucleotide sequence: TGTGCCAGTATCCCCCTATCCCCAGGAGGGGACACTGAAGCTTTCTTT.